A selection of T cell receptor beta chains follows, all from one sample in a study of blood T cell repertoires in COVID-19. TCRdb's table, derived via immunoSEQ multiplex PCR, lists solely in-frame clones and lacks some. The sample contains under 95,000 clones, 70% to 90% of which appear only once. The sample was peripheral blood. The source of these receptors is a man in his 60s with acute or convalescent COVID-19. Each CDR3 is given with its conserved first and last residue. A D gene is named only where the DNA matches it firmly. A clone size is listed for some rows: how often the clone was seen (once, few, many), or a class if it is expanded.

j_gene: TRBJ1-5
v_gene: TRBV20-1
abundance: NA
d_gene: NA
CDR3aa: CSASPLGEDNQPQHF
CDR3nt: TGCAGTGCTAGTCCACTGGGGGAGGACAATCAGCCCCAGCATTTT

j_gene: TRBJ1-4
v_gene: TRBV15
abundance: once
d_gene: NA
CDR3aa: CATSRDKGDKEKLFF
CDR3nt: TGTGCCACCAGCAGAGATAAAGGGGACAAGGAAAAACTGTTTTTT

j_gene: TRBJ1-3
v_gene: TRBV6-5
abundance: NA
d_gene: TRBD1
CDR3aa: CASTTGQPGGNTIYF
CDR3nt: TGTGCCAGTACTACGGGACAGCCGGGAGGAAACACCATATATTTT

j_gene: TRBJ2-2
v_gene: TRBV24-1
abundance: NA
d_gene: NA
CDR3aa: CATSDKDTTSGNTGELFF
CDR3nt: TGTGCCACCAGTGACAAGGACACGACCTCCGGGAACACCGGGGAGCTGTTTTTT

j_gene: TRBJ2-3
v_gene: TRBV7-6
abundance: NA
d_gene: NA
CDR3aa: CASSLTNTDTQYF
CDR3nt: TGTGCCAGCAGCTTAACAAACACAGATACGCAGTATTTT

j_gene: TRBJ1-4
v_gene: TRBV12-3/TRBV12-4
abundance: NA
d_gene: NA
CDR3aa: CASSLTNEKLFF
CDR3nt: TGTGCCAGCAGTCTAACTAATGAAAAACTGTTTTTT

j_gene: TRBJ1-4
v_gene: TRBV4-3
abundance: once
d_gene: TRBD1
CDR3aa: CASSQLTGVANEKLFF
CDR3nt: TGCGCCAGCAGCCAATTAACAGGGGTGGCTAATGAAAAACTGTTTTTT

j_gene: TRBJ2-7
v_gene: TRBV6-1
abundance: NA
d_gene: NA
CDR3aa: CASSENPAYEQYF
CDR3nt: TGTGCCAGCAGTGAAAACCCAGCCTACGAGCAGTACTTC

j_gene: TRBJ2-2
v_gene: TRBV6-2/TRBV6-3
abundance: NA
d_gene: TRBD1
CDR3aa: CASSQTRGRNTGELFF
CDR3nt: TGTGCCAGCAGCCAAACCAGGGGGCGGAACACCGGGGAGCTGTTTTTT

j_gene: TRBJ1-4
v_gene: TRBV19
abundance: NA
d_gene: TRBD1
CDR3aa: CASNSDRGRGNEKLFF
CDR3nt: TGTGCCAGTAACTCTGACAGGGGGCGCGGTAATGAAAAACTGTTTTTT

j_gene: TRBJ2-3
v_gene: TRBV5-6
abundance: NA
d_gene: TRBD2
CDR3aa: CASSLGPAGSTDTQYF
CDR3nt: TGTGCCAGCAGCTTGGGCCCAGCGGGGAGCACAGATACGCAGTATTTT

j_gene: TRBJ2-3
v_gene: TRBV1
abundance: NA
d_gene: NA
CDR3aa: CTSSQDRLAGGSSTDTQYF
CDR3nt: TGCACCAGCAGCCAAGACCGACTAGCGGGGGGGTCTAGCACAGATACGCAGTATTTT

j_gene: TRBJ2-5
v_gene: TRBV11-2
abundance: once
d_gene: TRBD1
CDR3aa: CASTWGQGALETQYF
CDR3nt: TGTGCCAGCACCTGGGGACAGGGGGCTTTGGAGACCCAGTACTTC

j_gene: TRBJ1-4
v_gene: TRBV7-2
abundance: NA
d_gene: NA
CDR3aa: CASSPRSGSEKLFF
CDR3nt: TGTGCCAGCAGCCCCCGTTCGGGAAGCGAAAAACTGTTTTTT

j_gene: TRBJ1-5
v_gene: TRBV6-4
abundance: NA
d_gene: NA
CDR3aa: CASSDSLDTNQPQHF
CDR3nt: TGTGCCAGCAGTGACTCGTTGGACACCAATCAGCCCCAGCATTTT

j_gene: TRBJ1-2
v_gene: TRBV10-2
abundance: NA
d_gene: TRBD1
CDR3aa: CASSQDRVAHNYGYTF
CDR3nt: TGCGCCAGCAGTCAGGACAGGGTAGCCCATAACTATGGCTACACCTTC

j_gene: TRBJ1-3
v_gene: TRBV11-2
abundance: few
d_gene: NA
CDR3aa: CASSHGGEADYSGNTIYF
CDR3nt: TGTGCCAGCAGCCACGGCGGAGAAGCGGACTACTCTGGAAACACCATATATTTT

j_gene: TRBJ2-7
v_gene: TRBV6-5
abundance: NA
d_gene: NA
CDR3aa: CASSYGTYKDEQYF
CDR3nt: TGTGCCAGCAGTTACGGGACTTATAAGGACGAGCAGTACTTC

j_gene: TRBJ2-1
v_gene: TRBV3-1/TRBV3-2
abundance: few
d_gene: NA
CDR3aa: CASSPPGLSYNEQFF
CDR3nt: TGTGCCAGCAGCCCACCGGGGTTATCCTACAATGAGCAGTTCTTC

j_gene: TRBJ1-2
v_gene: TRBV7-2
abundance: NA
d_gene: NA
CDR3aa: CASSLIGGTHYGYTF
CDR3nt: TGTGCCAGCAGCTTAATAGGAGGGACCCACTATGGCTACACCTTC

j_gene: TRBJ1-2
v_gene: TRBV5-4
abundance: NA
d_gene: NA
CDR3aa: CASGVSGARGYTF
CDR3nt: TGTGCCAGCGGGGTTAGCGGCGCGCGAGGCTACACCTTC

j_gene: TRBJ2-2
v_gene: TRBV6-5
abundance: NA
d_gene: NA
CDR3aa: CASSPRTGELFF
CDR3nt: TGTGCCAGCAGCCCAAGGACAGGGGAGCTGTTTTTT

j_gene: TRBJ2-1
v_gene: TRBV5-1
abundance: once
d_gene: TRBD2
CDR3aa: CASSLELAGALNEQFF
CDR3nt: TGCGCCAGCAGCTTGGAGCTAGCGGGGGCCCTGAATGAGCAGTTCTTC

j_gene: TRBJ1-2
v_gene: TRBV5-4
abundance: once
d_gene: NA
CDR3aa: CASRVTGTTYGYTF
CDR3nt: TGTGCCAGCAGAGTCACAGGGACTACATATGGCTACACCTTC

j_gene: TRBJ1-5
v_gene: TRBV20-1
abundance: NA
d_gene: NA
CDR3aa: CSASRTGRGSGQPQHF
CDR3nt: TGCAGTGCTAGTCGAACCGGGAGGGGGTCGGGTCAGCCCCAGCATTTT

j_gene: TRBJ1-1
v_gene: TRBV6-5
abundance: NA
d_gene: NA
CDR3aa: CASSGQLTEAFF
CDR3nt: TGTGCCAGCAGCGGACAGCTCACTGAAGCTTTCTTT

j_gene: TRBJ1-1
v_gene: TRBV7-2
abundance: NA
d_gene: NA
CDR3aa: CASSFAGVGGNTEAFF
CDR3nt: TGTGCCAGCAGCTTCGCGGGGGTCGGGGGGAACACTGAAGCTTTCTTT

j_gene: TRBJ1-2
v_gene: TRBV3-1/TRBV3-2
abundance: NA
d_gene: NA
CDR3aa: CASSQGAQGYTF
CDR3nt: TGTGCCAGCAGCCAGGGGGCGCAGGGCTACACCTTC

j_gene: TRBJ2-7
v_gene: TRBV5-1
abundance: NA
d_gene: NA
CDR3aa: CASSLTGNSYEQYF
CDR3nt: TGCGCCAGCAGCTTGACAGGGAACTCCTACGAGCAGTACTTC

j_gene: TRBJ1-1
v_gene: TRBV6-5
abundance: NA
d_gene: NA
CDR3aa: CASTLGSVNTEAFF
CDR3nt: TGTGCCAGCACCCTTGGCAGCGTAAACACTGAAGCTTTCTTT

j_gene: TRBJ1-1
v_gene: TRBV3-1/TRBV3-2
abundance: once
d_gene: NA
CDR3aa: CASSLSQGAEAFF
CDR3nt: TGTGCCAGCAGCCTCTCGCAGGGTGCTGAAGCTTTCTTT

j_gene: TRBJ1-4
v_gene: TRBV29-1
abundance: NA
d_gene: NA
CDR3aa: CSVRPGGEEKLFF
CDR3nt: TGCAGCGTCAGACCGGGAGGGGAGGAAAAACTGTTTTTT

j_gene: TRBJ1-2
v_gene: TRBV9
abundance: NA
d_gene: TRBD1
CDR3aa: CASSSPGTGLYGYTF
CDR3nt: TGTGCCAGCAGCTCTCCCGGGACAGGCCTTTATGGCTACACCTTC

j_gene: TRBJ2-5
v_gene: TRBV24-1
abundance: NA
d_gene: TRBD2
CDR3aa: CATSEGTSGDSKTQYF
CDR3nt: TGTGCCACCAGTGAGGGGACTAGCGGGGACTCGAAGACCCAGTACTTC

j_gene: TRBJ1-2
v_gene: TRBV10-1
abundance: NA
d_gene: NA
CDR3aa: CASSENTNYGYTF
CDR3nt: TGCGCCAGCAGTGAGAACACTAACTATGGCTACACCTTC

j_gene: TRBJ1-5
v_gene: TRBV11-2
abundance: NA
d_gene: NA
CDR3aa: CASHDSHKLYSNQPQHF
CDR3nt: TGTGCCAGTCATGACAGCCACAAATTGTATAGCAATCAGCCCCAGCATTTT

j_gene: TRBJ1-2
v_gene: TRBV7-9
abundance: once
d_gene: NA
CDR3aa: CASSLTGRPNYGYTF
CDR3nt: TGTGCCAGCAGCTTAACCGGGAGACCTAACTATGGCTACACCTTC

j_gene: TRBJ2-3
v_gene: TRBV5-6
abundance: NA
d_gene: NA
CDR3aa: CASSLFTYSSTDTQYF
CDR3nt: TGTGCCAGCAGCTTGTTTACTTATTCTAGCACAGATACGCAGTATTTT

j_gene: TRBJ1-1
v_gene: TRBV7-8
abundance: NA
d_gene: TRBD1
CDR3aa: CASSFPGTGQEAFF
CDR3nt: TGTGCCAGCAGCTTTCCGGGGACAGGGCAGGAAGCTTTCTTT

j_gene: TRBJ1-2
v_gene: TRBV29-1
abundance: NA
d_gene: NA
CDR3aa: CSVEDPRGEGYGYTF
CDR3nt: TGCAGCGTTGAAGATCCACGGGGGGAGGGGTATGGCTACACCTTC

j_gene: TRBJ1-1
v_gene: TRBV5-1
abundance: NA
d_gene: NA
CDR3aa: CASTPTGGTEAFF
CDR3nt: TGCGCCAGCACTCCGACAGGCGGGACTGAAGCTTTCTTT

j_gene: TRBJ2-7
v_gene: TRBV5-1
abundance: few
d_gene: NA
CDR3aa: CASSLDSTVGYRSYEQYF
CDR3nt: TGCGCCAGCAGCCTCGACTCGACAGTGGGGTATAGGTCCTACGAGCAGTACTTC

j_gene: TRBJ1-5
v_gene: TRBV24-1
abundance: NA
d_gene: TRBD1
CDR3aa: CATSDSNRGGNQPQHF
CDR3nt: TGTGCCACCAGTGACTCAAACAGGGGTGGCAATCAGCCCCAGCATTTT

j_gene: TRBJ1-1
v_gene: TRBV7-9
abundance: NA
d_gene: NA
CDR3aa: CASSLPYTEAFF
CDR3nt: TGTGCCAGCAGCTTACCTTACACTGAAGCTTTCTTT

j_gene: TRBJ1-6
v_gene: TRBV2
abundance: NA
d_gene: NA
CDR3aa: CASRSTGPWNSPLHF
CDR3nt: TGTGCCAGCAGAAGCACAGGGCCTTGGAATTCACCCCTCCACTTT

j_gene: TRBJ2-5
v_gene: TRBV9
abundance: NA
d_gene: TRBD1
CDR3aa: CASSLPRAGGPQYF
CDR3nt: TGTGCCAGCAGCTTACCTCGTGCAGGGGGCCCCCAGTACTTC

j_gene: TRBJ2-2
v_gene: TRBV7-2
abundance: NA
d_gene: NA
CDR3aa: CASSNGGELFF
CDR3nt: TGTGCCAGCAGCAACGGCGGGGAGCTGTTTTTT

j_gene: TRBJ1-2
v_gene: TRBV18
abundance: once
d_gene: TRBD1
CDR3aa: CASSPDRANYGYTF
CDR3nt: TGTGCCAGCTCACCAGACAGGGCTAACTATGGCTACACCTTC

j_gene: TRBJ2-7
v_gene: TRBV18
abundance: NA
d_gene: NA
CDR3aa: CASSPDGVSEQYF
CDR3nt: TGTGCCAGCTCACCCGACGGGGTGTCCGAGCAGTACTTC

j_gene: TRBJ1-4
v_gene: TRBV7-9
abundance: NA
d_gene: NA
CDR3aa: CASSRRSTISTNEKLFF
CDR3nt: TGTGCCAGCAGCCGACGGAGTACCATATCAACTAATGAAAAACTGTTTTTT